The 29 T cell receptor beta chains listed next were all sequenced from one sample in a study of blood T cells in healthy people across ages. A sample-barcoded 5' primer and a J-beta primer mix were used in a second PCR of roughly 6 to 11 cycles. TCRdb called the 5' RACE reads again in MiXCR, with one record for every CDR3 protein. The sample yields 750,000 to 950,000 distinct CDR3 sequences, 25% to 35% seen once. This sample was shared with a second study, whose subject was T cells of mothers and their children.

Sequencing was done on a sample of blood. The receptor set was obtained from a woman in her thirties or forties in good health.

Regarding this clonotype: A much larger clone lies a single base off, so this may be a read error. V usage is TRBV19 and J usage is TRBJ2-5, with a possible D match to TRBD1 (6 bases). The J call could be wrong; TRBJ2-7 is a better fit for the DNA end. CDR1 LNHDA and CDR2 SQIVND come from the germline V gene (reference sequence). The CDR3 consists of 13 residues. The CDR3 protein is CASSTWTDDEQYF. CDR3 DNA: TGTGCCAGTAGTACCTGGACAGACGACGAGCAGTACTTC.

CDR3 amino acids: CASSLWTSAKNIQYF. The CDR3 bases are TGCGCCAGCAGCTTGTGGACGTCAGCCAAAAACATTCAGTACTTC. The chain couples TRBV5-1 to TRBJ2-4; D is unclear. The V end was cut by 1 base, the J end by 0 bases, with 8 bases between. The CDR3 length is 15 residues. Germline lookup yields CDR1 SGHRS and CDR2 YFSETQ.

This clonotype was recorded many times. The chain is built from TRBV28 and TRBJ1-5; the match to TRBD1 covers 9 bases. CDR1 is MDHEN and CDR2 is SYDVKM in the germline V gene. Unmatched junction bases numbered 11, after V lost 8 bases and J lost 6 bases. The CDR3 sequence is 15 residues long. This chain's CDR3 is CASVMGQGVGQPQHF. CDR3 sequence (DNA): TGTGCCAGCGTAATGGGACAGGGAGTGGGTCAGCCCCAGCATTTT.

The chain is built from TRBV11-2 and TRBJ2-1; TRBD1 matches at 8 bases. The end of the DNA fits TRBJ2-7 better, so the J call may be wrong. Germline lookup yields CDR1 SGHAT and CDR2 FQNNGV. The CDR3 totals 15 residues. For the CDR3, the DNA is TGTGCCAGCAGCTCGAGCGGACAGGGCTTGGGTGAGCAGTACTTC. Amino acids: CASSSSGQGLGEQYF.

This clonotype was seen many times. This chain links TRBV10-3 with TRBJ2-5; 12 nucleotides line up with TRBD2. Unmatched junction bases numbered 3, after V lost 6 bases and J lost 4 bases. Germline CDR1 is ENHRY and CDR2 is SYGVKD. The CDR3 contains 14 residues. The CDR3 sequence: CAISKGLAGETQYF. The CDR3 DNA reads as TGTGCCATCAGCAAGGGACTAGCGGGAGAGACCCAGTACTTC.

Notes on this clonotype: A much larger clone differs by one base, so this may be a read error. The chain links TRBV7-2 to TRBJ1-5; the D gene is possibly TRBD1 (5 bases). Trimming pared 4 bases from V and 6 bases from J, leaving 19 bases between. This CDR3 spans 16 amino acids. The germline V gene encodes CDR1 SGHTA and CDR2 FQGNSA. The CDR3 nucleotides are TGTGCCAGCAGCTCCTCGGACAAGGGGCGATCTCAGCCCCAGCATTTT. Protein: CASSSSDKGRSQPQHF. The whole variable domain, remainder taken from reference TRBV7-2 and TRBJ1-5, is GAGVSQSPSNKVTEKGKDVELRCDPISGHTALYWYRQSLGQGLEFLIYFQGNSAPDKSGLPSDRFSAERTGGSVSTLTIQRTQQEDSAVYLCASSSSDKGRSQPQHFGDGTRLSIL.

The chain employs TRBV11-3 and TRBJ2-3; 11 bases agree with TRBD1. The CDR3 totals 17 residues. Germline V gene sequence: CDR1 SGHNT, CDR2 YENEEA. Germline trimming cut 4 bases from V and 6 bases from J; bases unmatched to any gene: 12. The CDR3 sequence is CASSWSTGTGGRDTQYF. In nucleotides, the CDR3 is TGTGCCAGCAGCTGGAGCACCGGGACAGGGGGGCGGGATACGCAGTATTTT. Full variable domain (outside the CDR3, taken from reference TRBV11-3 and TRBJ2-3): EAGVVQSPRYKIIEKKQPVAFWCNPISGHNTLYWYLQNLGQGPELLIRYENEEAVDDSQLPKDRFSAERLKGVDSTLKIQPAELGDSAVYLCASSWSTGTGGRDTQYFGPGTRLTVL.

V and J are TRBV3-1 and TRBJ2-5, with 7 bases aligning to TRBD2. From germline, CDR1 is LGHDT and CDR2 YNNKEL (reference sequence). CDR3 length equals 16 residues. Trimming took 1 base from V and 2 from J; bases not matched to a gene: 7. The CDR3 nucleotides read TGTGCCAGCAGCCAAGCCACCGGGAGGAGACAAGAGACCCAGTACTTC. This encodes CASSQATGRRQETQYF.

The CDR3 sequence: CASSPGGGEEDTQYF. The CDR3, as DNA: TGTGCCAGCTCGCCGGGCGGGGGGGAAGAAGATACGCAGTATTTT. The V and J genes are TRBV7-3 and TRBJ2-3; 9 bases fit TRBD2. The ends lost 8 bases at V and 5 bases at J; junction bases unmatched: 11. Looked up from germline, CDR1 is SGHTA and CDR2 is FQGTGA. The CDR3 totals 15 residues.

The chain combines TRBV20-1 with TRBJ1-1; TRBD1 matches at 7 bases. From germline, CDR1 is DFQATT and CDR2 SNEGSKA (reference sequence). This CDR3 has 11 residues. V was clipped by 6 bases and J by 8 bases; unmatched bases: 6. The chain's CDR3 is CSAPTGPEAFF. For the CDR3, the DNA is TGCAGTGCGCCGACAGGGCCCGAAGCTTTCTTT.

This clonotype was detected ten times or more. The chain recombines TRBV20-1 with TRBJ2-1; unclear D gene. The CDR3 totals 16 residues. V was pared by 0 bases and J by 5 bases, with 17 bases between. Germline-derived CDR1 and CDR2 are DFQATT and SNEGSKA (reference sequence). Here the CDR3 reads CSARDLRKQLNNEQFF. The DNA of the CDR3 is TGCAGTGCTAGAGATCTTCGGAAACAGCTGAACAATGAGCAGTTCTTC.

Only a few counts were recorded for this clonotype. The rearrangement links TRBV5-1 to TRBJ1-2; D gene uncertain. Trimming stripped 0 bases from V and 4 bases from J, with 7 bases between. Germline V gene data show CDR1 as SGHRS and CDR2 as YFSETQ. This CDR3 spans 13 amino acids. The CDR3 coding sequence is TGCGCCAGCAGCTTGGGGTTCAGCTATGGCTACACCTTC. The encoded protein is CASSLGFSYGYTF.

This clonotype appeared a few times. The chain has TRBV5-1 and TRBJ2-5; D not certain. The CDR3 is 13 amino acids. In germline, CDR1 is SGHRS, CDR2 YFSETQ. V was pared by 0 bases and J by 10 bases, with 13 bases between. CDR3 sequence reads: CASSLDLLDDQYF. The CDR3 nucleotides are TGCGCCAGCAGCTTGGATCTCTTGGACGACCAGTACTTC.

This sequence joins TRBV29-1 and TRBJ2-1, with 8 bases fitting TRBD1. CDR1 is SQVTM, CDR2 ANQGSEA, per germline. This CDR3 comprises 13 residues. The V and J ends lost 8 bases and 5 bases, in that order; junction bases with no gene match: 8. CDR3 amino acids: CSTRTGTHNEQFF. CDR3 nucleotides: TGCAGCACCAGGACAGGGACCCACAATGAGCAGTTCTTC.

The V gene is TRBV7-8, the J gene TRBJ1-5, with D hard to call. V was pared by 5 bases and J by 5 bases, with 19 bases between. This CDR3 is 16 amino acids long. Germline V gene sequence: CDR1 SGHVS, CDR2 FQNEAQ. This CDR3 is CASSKQRSDFDQPQHF. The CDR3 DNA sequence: TGTGCCAGCAGCAAGCAACGTAGTGATTTCGATCAGCCCCAGCATTTT.

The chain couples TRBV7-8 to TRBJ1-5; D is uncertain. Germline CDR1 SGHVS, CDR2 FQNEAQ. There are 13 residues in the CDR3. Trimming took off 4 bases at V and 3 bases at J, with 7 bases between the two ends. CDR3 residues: CASSSHYNQPQHF. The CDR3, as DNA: TGTGCCAGCAGCTCCCACTACAATCAGCCCCAGCATTTT.

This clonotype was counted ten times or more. CDR3 residues: CAISGTGGEQYF. CDR3 nucleotides: TGTGCCATCTCCGGGACAGGGGGCGAGCAGTACTTC. The genes are TRBV10-3 and TRBJ2-7; 11 nucleotides align to TRBD1. V shed 8 bases, J shed 6 bases, and the junction held 3 bases outside the gene matches. The CDR3 length is 12 residues. Germline assignment: CDR1 ENHRY and CDR2 SYGVKD.

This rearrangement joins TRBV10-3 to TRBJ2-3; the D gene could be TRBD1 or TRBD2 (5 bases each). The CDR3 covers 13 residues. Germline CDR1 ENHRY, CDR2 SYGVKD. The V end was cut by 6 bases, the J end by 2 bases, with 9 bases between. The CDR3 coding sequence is TGTGCCATCAGACCGGGACCCACAGATACGCAGTATTTT. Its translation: CAIRPGPTDTQYF.

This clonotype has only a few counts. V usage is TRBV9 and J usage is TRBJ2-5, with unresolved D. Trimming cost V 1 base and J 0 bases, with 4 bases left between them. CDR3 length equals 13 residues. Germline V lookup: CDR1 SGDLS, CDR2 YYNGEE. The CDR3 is CASSVQYQETQYF. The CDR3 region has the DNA TGTGCCAGCAGCGTACAGTACCAAGAGACCCAGTACTTC.

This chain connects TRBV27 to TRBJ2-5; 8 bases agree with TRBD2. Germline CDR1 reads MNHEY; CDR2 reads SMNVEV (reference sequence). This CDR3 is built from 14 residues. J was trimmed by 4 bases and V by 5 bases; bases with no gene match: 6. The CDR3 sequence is CASSGGGQGETQYF. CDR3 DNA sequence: TGTGCCAGCAGTGGCGGGGGGCAGGGAGAGACCCAGTACTTC.

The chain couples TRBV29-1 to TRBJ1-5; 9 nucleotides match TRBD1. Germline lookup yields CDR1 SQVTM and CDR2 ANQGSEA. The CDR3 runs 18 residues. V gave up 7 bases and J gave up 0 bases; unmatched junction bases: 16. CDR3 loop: CSALIGATGGYSNQPQHF. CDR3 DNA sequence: TGCAGCGCCCTAATTGGGGCGACAGGGGGTTATAGCAATCAGCCCCAGCATTTT.

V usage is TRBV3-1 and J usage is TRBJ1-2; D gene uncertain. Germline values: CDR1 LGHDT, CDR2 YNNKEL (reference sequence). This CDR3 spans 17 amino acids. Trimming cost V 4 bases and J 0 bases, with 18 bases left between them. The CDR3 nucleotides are TGTGCCAGCAGCCCTAACCATGCGGGAGCAGCTAACTATGGCTACACCTTC. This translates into CASSPNHAGAANYGYTF.

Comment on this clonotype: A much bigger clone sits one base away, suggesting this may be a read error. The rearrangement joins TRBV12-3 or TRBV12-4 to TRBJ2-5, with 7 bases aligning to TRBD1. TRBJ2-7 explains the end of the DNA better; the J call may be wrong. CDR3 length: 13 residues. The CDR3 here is CTSRVQGTYEQYF. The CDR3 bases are TGTACCAGCAGGGTACAGGGGACCTACGAGCAGTACTTC.

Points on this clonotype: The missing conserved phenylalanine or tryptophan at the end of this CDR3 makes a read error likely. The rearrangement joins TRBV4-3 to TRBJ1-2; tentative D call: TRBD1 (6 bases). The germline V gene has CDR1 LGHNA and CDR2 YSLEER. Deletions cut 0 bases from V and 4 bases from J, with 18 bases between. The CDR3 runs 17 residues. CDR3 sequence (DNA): TGCGCCAGCAGCCAAGATTCAAGGACAGCCACTTTCTATGGCTACACCATC. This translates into CASSQDSRTATFYGYTI.

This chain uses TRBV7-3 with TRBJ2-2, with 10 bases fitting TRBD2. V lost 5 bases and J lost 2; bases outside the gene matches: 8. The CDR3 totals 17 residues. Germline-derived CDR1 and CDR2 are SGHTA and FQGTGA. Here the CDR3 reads CASSTSGGASNTGELFF. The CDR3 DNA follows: TGTGCCAGCAGCACCAGCGGGGGGGCCTCAAACACCGGGGAGCTGTTTTTT.

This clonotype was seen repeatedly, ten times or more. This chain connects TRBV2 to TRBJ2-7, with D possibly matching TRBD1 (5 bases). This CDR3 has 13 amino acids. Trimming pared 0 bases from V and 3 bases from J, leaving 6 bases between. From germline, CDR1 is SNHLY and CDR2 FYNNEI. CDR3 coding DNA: TGTGCCAGCAGTGAAGCGCAGGGCTACGAGCAGTACTTC. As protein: CASSEAQGYEQYF.

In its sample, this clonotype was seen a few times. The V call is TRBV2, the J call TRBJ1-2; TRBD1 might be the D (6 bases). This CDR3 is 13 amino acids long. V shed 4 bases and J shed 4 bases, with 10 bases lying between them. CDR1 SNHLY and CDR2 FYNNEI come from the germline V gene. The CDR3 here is CASSGDRIYGYTF. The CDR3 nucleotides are TGTGCCAGCAGTGGAGACAGGATCTATGGCTACACCTTC.

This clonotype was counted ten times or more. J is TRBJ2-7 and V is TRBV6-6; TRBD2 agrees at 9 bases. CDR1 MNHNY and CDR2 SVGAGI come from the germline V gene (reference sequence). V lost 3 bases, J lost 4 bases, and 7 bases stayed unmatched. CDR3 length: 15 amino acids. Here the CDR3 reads CASSYSASGTYEQYF. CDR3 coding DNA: TGTGCCAGCAGTTATTCGGCTAGCGGGACTTACGAGCAGTACTTC.

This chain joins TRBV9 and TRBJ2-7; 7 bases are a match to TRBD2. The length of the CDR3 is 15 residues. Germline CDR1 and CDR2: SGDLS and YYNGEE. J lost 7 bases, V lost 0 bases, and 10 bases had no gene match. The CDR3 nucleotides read TGTGCCAGCAGCGTAGGCGGCGGGAGAGACAATGAGCAGTACTTC. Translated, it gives CASSVGGGRDNEQYF.